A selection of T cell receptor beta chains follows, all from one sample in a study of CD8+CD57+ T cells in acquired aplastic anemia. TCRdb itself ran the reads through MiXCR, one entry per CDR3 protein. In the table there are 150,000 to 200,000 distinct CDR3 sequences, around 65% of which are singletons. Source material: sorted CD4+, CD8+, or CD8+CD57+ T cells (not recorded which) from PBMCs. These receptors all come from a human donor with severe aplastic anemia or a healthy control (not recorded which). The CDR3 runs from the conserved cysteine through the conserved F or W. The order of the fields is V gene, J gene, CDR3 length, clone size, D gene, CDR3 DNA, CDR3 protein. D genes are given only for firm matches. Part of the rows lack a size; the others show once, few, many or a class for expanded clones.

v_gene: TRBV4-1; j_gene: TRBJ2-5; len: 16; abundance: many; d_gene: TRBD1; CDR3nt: TGCGCCAGCAGCCAGGCGACAGGGGAGGACCAAGAGACCCAGTACTTC; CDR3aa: CASSQATGEDQETQYF
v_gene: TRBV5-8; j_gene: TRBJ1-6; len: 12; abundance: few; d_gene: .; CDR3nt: TGTGCCAGCAGCTTCCTTCCTTCACCCCTCCACTTT; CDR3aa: CASSFLPSPLHF
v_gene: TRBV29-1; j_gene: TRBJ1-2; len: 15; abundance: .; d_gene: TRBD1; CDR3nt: TGCAGCGTTGATGGGGACAGGATCTTGGAGTATGGCTACACCTTC; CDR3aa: CSVDGDRILEYGYTF
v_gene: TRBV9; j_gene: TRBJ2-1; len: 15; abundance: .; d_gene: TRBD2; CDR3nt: TGTGCCAGCAGCACTGGGGGGGGTCTGGGAAATGAGCAGTTCTTC; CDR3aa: CASSTGGGLGNEQFF
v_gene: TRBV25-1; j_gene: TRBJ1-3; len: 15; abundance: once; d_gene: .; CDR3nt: TGTGCCAGCAGTGGGATGAGGACCTCTGGAAACACCATATATTTT; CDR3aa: CASSGMRTSGNTIYF
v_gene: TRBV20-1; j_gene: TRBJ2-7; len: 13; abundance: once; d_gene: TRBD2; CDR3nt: TGCAGTGCCAGAAGCGGGCGGGAGTACGAGCAGTACTTC; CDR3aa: CSARSGREYEQYF
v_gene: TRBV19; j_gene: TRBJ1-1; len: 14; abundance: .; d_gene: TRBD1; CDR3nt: TGTGCCAGTAGTGTACAGGGGACGAACACTGAAGCTTTCTTT; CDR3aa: CASSVQGTNTEAFF
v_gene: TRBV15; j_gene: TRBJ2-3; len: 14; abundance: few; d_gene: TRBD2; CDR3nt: TGTGCCACCTCACGGCGGGGGGCCCGGGGTACGCAGTATTTT; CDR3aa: CATSRRGARGTQYF
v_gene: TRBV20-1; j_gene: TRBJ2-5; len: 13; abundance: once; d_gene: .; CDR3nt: TGCAGTGCTAGAGACTTGGGAGGGGGGACCCAGTACTTC; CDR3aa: CSARDLGGGTQYF
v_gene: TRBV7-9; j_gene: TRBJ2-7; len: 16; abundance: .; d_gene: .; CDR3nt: TGTGCCAGCAGCTTAGAAAAGTGGGGGGCTCGCTACGAGCAGTACTTC; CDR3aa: CASSLEKWGARYEQYF
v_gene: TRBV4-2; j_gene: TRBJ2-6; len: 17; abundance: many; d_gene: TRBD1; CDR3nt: TGTGCCAGCAGCCAAGGGCAGGGGGCGCGTGGGGCCAACGTCCTGACTTTC; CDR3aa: CASSQGQGARGANVLTF
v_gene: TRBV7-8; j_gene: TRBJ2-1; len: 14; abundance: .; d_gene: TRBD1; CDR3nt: TGTGCCAGCAGCTTTGGGACAGGGGGGTCGGAGCAGTTCTTC; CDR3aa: CASSFGTGGSEQFF
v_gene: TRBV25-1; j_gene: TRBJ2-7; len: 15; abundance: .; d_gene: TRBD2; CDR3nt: TGTGCCAGCAACGGGGCGGGGAGGGGAGCCTACGAGCAGTACTTC; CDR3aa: CASNGAGRGAYEQYF
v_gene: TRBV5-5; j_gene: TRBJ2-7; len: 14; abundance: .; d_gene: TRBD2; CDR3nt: TGTGCCAGCAGACCCCGAGGGGAGGGGTACGAGCAGTACTTC; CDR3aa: CASRPRGEGYEQYF
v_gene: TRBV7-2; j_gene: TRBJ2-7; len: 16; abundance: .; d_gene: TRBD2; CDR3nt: TGTGCCAGCAGCTACTGGACGGCGGCGGGAGGGTTGGAGCAGTACTTC; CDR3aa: CASSYWTAAGGLEQYF
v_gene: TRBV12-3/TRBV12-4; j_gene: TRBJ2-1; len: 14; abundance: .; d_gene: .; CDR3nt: TGTGCCAGCAGCTTAGCAAGCGCCTACAATGAGCAGTTCTTC; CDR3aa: CASSLASAYNEQFF
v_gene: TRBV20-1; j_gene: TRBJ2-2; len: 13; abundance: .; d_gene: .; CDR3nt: TGCAGTGCTAGAGATCCTTCCAGGTGGGAGCTGTTTTTT; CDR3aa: CSARDPSRWELFF
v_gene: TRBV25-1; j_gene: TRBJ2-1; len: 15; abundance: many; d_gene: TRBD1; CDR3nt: TGTGCCAGCAGACTCATCCGGGACAGGGTAAATGAGCAGTTCTTC; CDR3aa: CASRLIRDRVNEQFF
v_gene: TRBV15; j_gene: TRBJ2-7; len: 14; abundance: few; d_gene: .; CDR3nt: TGTGCCACCAGCAGAGCGGAGGACAACTACGAGCAGTACTTC; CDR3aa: CATSRAEDNYEQYF
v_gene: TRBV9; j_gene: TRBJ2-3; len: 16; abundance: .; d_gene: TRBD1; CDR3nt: TGTGCCAGCAGCGGATGGACAGGGGGCTACACAGATACGCAGTATTTT; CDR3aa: CASSGWTGGYTDTQYF
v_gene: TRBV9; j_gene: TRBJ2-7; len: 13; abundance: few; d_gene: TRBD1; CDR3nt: TGTGCCAGCAGCGTCCAAACAGGGGGTGAGCAGTACTTC; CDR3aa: CASSVQTGGEQYF
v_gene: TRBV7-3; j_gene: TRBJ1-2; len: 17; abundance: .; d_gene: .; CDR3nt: TGTGCCAGCAGCCCCTCGCCTGTTGTCGGTCTCAACTATGGCTACACCTTC; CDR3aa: CASSPSPVVGLNYGYTF
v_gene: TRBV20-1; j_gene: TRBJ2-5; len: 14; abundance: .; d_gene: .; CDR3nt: TGCAGTGCTAGAGAGGGGGGGGCGATGGAGACCCAGTACTTC; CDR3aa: CSAREGGAMETQYF
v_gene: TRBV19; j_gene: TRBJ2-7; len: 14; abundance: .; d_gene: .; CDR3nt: TGTGCCAGTAGTATACAGGGCCTTCCCTACGAGCAGTACTTC; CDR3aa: CASSIQGLPYEQYF
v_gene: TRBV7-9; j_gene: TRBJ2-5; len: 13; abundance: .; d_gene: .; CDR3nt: TGTGCCAGCAGCTTGAGACTAGAGGAGACCCAGTACTTC; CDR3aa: CASSLRLEETQYF
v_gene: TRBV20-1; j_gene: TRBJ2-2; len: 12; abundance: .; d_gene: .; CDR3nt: TGCAGTGCTAGCGGGATCCCCGGGGAGCTGTTTTTT; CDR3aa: CSASGIPGELFF
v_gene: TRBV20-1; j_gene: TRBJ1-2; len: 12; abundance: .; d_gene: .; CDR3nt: TGCAGTGTGGGGCGTCCCTCCTATGGCTACACCTTC; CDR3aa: CSVGRPSYGYTF
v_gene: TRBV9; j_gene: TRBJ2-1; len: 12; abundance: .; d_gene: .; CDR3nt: TGTGCCAGCAGCGTAACTAGGGGCGAGCAGTTCTTC; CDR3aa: CASSVTRGEQFF
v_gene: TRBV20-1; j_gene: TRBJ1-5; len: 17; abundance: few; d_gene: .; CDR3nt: TGCAGTGCTAGAGAGAGTATGCGGGCAGGGAGCAATCAGCCCCAGCATTTT; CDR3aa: CSARESMRAGSNQPQHF
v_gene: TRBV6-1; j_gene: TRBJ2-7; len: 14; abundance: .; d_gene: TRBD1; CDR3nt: TGTGCCAGCAGCGTACCCGGGACAGGCTACGAGCAGTACTTC; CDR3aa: CASSVPGTGYEQYF
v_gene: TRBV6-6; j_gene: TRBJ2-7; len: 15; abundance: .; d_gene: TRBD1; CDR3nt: TGTGCCAGCAACCGCATGGGACAGGGTGTCCACGAGCAGTACTTC; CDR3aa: CASNRMGQGVHEQYF
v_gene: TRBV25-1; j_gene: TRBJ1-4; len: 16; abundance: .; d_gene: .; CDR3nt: TGTGCCAGCAGTGACAGGGGAGGAGGATGGAGTGAAAAACTGTTTTTT; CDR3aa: CASSDRGGGWSEKLFF
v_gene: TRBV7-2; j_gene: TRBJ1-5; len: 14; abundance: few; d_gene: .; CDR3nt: TGTGCCAGCAGCTTGGGAGGCGCCAATCAGCCCCAGCATTTT; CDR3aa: CASSLGGANQPQHF
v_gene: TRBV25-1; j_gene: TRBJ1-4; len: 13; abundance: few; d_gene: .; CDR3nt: TGTGCCAGCCGACAGACCCGCAATGAAAAACTGTTTTTT; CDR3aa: CASRQTRNEKLFF
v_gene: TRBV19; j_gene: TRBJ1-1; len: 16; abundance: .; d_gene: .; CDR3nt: TGTGCCAGTAGTATAGAAGGAGGACGGTTAAACACTGAAGCTTTCTTT; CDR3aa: CASSIEGGRLNTEAFF
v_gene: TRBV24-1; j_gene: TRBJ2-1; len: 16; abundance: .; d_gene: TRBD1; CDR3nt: TGTGCCACCAGCAGTGCCCCGGGACAGGGGAAGAATGAGCAGTTCTTC; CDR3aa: CATSSAPGQGKNEQFF
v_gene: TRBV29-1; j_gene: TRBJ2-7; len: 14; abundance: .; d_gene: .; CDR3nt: TGCAGCGTTGTGGCGCAGGGGAGCTCCTACGAGCAGTACTTC; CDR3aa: CSVVAQGSSYEQYF
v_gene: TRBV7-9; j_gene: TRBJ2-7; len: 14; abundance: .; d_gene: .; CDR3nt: TGTGCCAGCAAAGGGGGGGCGAGCTCCTACGAGCAGTACTTC; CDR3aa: CASKGGASSYEQYF
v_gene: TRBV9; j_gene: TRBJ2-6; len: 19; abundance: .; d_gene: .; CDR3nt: TGTGCCAGCAGCGTCATTTCGGCGGGGGCTAACTCTGGGGCCAACGTCCTGACTTTC; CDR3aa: CASSVISAGANSGANVLTF
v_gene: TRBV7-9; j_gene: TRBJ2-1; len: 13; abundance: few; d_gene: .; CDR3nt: TGTGCCAGCAGCTTAGTGGCTCGCAATGAGCAGTTCTTC; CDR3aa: CASSLVARNEQFF
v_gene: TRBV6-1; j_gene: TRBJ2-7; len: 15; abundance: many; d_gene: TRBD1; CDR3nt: TGTGCCAGCAGTGAGACAGGGTCGTTAACCTACGAGCAGTACTTC; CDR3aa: CASSETGSLTYEQYF
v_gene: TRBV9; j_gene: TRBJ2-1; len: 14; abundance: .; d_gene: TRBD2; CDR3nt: TGTGCCAGCAGCGTCGCCATGAGCGGGGATGAGCAGTTCTTC; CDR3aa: CASSVAMSGDEQFF
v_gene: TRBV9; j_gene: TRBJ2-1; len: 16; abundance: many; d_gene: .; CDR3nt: TGTGCCAGCAGCGTAGCGCCCGGGGACACTTACAATGAGCAGTTCTTC; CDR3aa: CASSVAPGDTYNEQFF
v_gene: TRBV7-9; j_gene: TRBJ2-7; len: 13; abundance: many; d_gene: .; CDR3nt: TGTGCCAGCAGCGTAGACAGAACCAACGAGCAGTACTTC; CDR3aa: CASSVDRTNEQYF
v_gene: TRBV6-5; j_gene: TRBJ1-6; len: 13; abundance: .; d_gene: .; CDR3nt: TGTGCCAGCAGTGCCCTACAGAATTCACCCCTCCACTTT; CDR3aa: CASSALQNSPLHF
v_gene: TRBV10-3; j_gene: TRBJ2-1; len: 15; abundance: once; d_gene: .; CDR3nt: TGTGCCGTCAGTGAATCGGGGGGCCTCTACAATGAGCAGTTCTTC; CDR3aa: CAVSESGGLYNEQFF
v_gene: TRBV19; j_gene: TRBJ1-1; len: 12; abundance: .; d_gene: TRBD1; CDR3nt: TGTGCCAGTAACGACAGGGCGCTGACAGCTTTCTTT; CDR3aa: CASNDRALTAFF
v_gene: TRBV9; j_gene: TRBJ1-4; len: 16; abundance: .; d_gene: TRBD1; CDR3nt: TGTGCCAGCAGCGCGCATCGGACAGGGACTAATGAAAAACTGTTTTTT; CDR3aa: CASSAHRTGTNEKLFF
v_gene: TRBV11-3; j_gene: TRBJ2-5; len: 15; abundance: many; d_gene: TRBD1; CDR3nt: TGTGCCAGCAGCTTGGAGACAGGGGGCGAAGAGACCCAGTACTTC; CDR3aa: CASSLETGGEETQYF
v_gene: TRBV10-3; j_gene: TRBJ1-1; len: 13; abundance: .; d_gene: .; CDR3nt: TGTGCCATCAGTGCGACGGTGAACACTGAAGCTTTCTTT; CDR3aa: CAISATVNTEAFF
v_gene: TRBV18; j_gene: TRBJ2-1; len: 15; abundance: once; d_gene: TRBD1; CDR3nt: TGTGCCAGCTCACCAGACAGGGGTGGCCTCAATGAGCAGTTCTTC; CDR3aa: CASSPDRGGLNEQFF
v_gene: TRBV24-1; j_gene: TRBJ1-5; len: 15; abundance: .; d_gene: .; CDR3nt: TGTGCCACCAGTGACGCAGAGACTAGCAATCAGCCCCAGCATTTT; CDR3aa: CATSDAETSNQPQHF
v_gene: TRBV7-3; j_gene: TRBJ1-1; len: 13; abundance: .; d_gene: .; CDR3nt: TGTGCCAGCAGTATCCAAGCGAGCACTGAAGCTTTCTTT; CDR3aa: CASSIQASTEAFF